This section outlines one T cell receptor beta chain sequence together with its context. Its specificity is not known. Germline V lookup: CDR1 MNHEY, CDR2 SVGAGI. Trimming removed 6 bases from V and 4 bases from J, with 7 bases in between. CDR3 length equals 13 residues. PCR involved 60 Vbeta and 13 Jbeta primers. Sequenced by immunoSEQ multiplex PCR; TCRdb stores in-frame clones only, minus some. Of approximately 150,000 clones listed, roughly 80% are singletons. This specimen belongs to a study of cytomegalovirus exposure and HLA in healthy donors. Study outcomes and limitations: In a later analysis, several top co-occurrence clusters appeared linked to parvovirus B19, influenza, CMV and Epstein-Barr virus. An ancestry cluster, one associated with Asian ancestry, reportedly showed fewer N-insertions than the roughly 610-donor mean in a later analysis. In an earlier analysis, most TCR beta V segments were productive about 87% or about 30% of the time. Per published accounts, TCR beta sequences correctly predicted the HLA-A and HLA-B alleles of most subjects.

The J gene is TRBJ2-6, the V gene TRBV6-5; D is unresolved. The TCR was taken from a woman in her 30s in good health and CMV-seronegative. Material: PBMCs. The CDR3 here is CASRRRGANVLTF. In DNA, the CDR3 is TGTGCCAGCAGGCGGAGAGGGGCCAACGTCCTGACTTTC.